The 27 T cell receptor beta chains given below trace back to one sample, sequenced in a study of blood T cell repertoires in COVID-19. Some clones are missing from TCRdb's copy, which holds only in-frame ones; the method was immunoSEQ multiplex PCR. Here the sample spans 300,000 to 400,000 clones, approximately 88% being singletons. Sequencing was carried out using PBMCs or T cells enriched from blood (not recorded which). The receptors were gathered from a man under 40 who had recovered from COVID-19.

The gene calls are TRBV6-5 and TRBJ2-7; 7 nucleotides match TRBD1. The germline CDR1 and CDR2 sequences are MNHEY and SVGAGI. V gave up 5 bases and J gave up 4 bases; unmatched junction bases: 5. The CDR3 runs 13 residues. The CDR3 protein is CASSPHRGYEQYF. The CDR3 coding sequence is TGTGCCAGCAGTCCTCACAGGGGATACGAGCAGTACTTC.

The chain is built from TRBV5-1 and TRBJ1-2; 8 bases map to TRBD1. This CDR3 is built from 14 residues. V trimming: 4 bases; J trimming: 1 base; junction bases outside the gene matches: 3. The germline V gene encodes CDR1 SGHRS and CDR2 YFSETQ. In DNA form, the CDR3 reads TGCGCCAGCAGCCTCACAGGGGGTAACTATGGCTACACCTTC. Its protein product is CASSLTGGNYGYTF.

Only one count was recorded for this clone. Other DNA sequences within the sample encode an identical CDR3. V and J are TRBV28 and TRBJ2-7; the match to TRBD2 covers 11 bases. The CDR3 consists of 14 residues. The V gene end was trimmed by 5 bases and the J gene end by 2 bases; junction bases not matched to a gene: 2. The germline CDR1 and CDR2 sequences are MDHEN and SYDVKM. The CDR3 spells CASSLSGGAYEQYF. The CDR3 DNA reads as TGTGCCAGCAGTCTTAGCGGGGGGGCCTACGAGCAGTACTTC.

The CDR3 reads CASSARTYQETQYF. CDR3 nucleotide sequence: TGTGCCAGCAGCGCCAGGACATATCAAGAGACCCAGTACTTC. The rearrangement uses TRBV5-4 and TRBJ2-5, with D possibly matching TRBD1 (5 bases). The length of the CDR3 is 14 residues. From germline, CDR1 is SGHNT and CDR2 YYREEE (reference sequence). Trimming stripped 4 bases from V and 2 bases from J, with 12 bases between. The full variable domain, its missing parts supplied by reference TRBV5-4 and TRBJ2-5, is ETGVTQSPTHLIKTRGQQVTLRCSSQSGHNTVSWYQQALGQGPQFIFQYYREEENGRGNFPPRFSGLQFPNYSSELNVNALELDDSALYLCASSARTYQETQYFGPGTRLLVL.

V is TRBV29-1 and J is TRBJ2-4; maybe TRBD1 (5 bases). This CDR3 is 13 amino acids long. CDR1 is SQVTM and CDR2 is ANQGSEA in the germline V gene. The germline V and J ends were trimmed by 7 bases and 8 bases, with 18 bases remaining between them. Here the CDR3 reads CSAAVGQGDIQYF. CDR3 coding DNA: TGCAGCGCCGCAGTTGGTCAGGGTGACATTCAGTACTTC.

The V gene is TRBV19, the J gene TRBJ2-7; 11 nucleotides match TRBD2. The CDR3 totals 15 residues. The germline V gene encodes CDR1 LNHDA and CDR2 SQIVND (reference sequence). Germline trimming cut 3 bases from V and 4 bases from J; bases unmatched to any gene: 5. The CDR3 loop is CASSITSGGGYEQYF. The CDR3 DNA is TGTGCCAGTAGTATCACTAGCGGGGGAGGTTACGAGCAGTACTTC.

V and J are TRBV11-2 and TRBJ2-7, with 10 bases matching TRBD1. The CDR3 has 14 amino acids. From germline, CDR1 is SGHAT and CDR2 FQNNGV. V was pared by 3 bases and J by 8 bases, with 7 bases of the junction left unmatched. The CDR3 spells CASSLTGQGSKQYF. The CDR3 nucleotides read TGTGCCAGCAGCTTGACGGGACAGGGGTCAAAGCAGTACTTC. The full variable domain, with the rest looked up from reference TRBV11-2 and TRBJ2-7, is EAGVAQSPRYKIIEKRQSVAFWCNPISGHATLYWYQQILGQGPKLLIQFQNNGVVDDSQLPKDRFSAERLKGVDSTLKIQPAKLEDSAVYLCASSLTGQGSKQYFGPGTRLTVT.

There are a few counts of this clone. Different DNA sequences within this sample yield the same CDR3. The rearrangement links TRBV2 to TRBJ2-1; TRBD1 might be the D (6 bases). With 6 bases removed from V and 0 bases from J, the gap between germline ends came to 6 bases. This CDR3 is built from 13 residues. CDR1 is SNHLY, CDR2 FYNNEI, per germline. CDR3 sequence reads: CASRDSSYNEQFF. CDR3 nucleotide sequence: TGTGCCAGCAGGGACAGCTCCTACAATGAGCAGTTCTTC.

This sequence joins TRBV28 and TRBJ2-3; D call uncertain. V gave up 6 bases and J gave up 2 bases, with 3 bases separating them. The CDR3 length is 11 residues. CDR1 and CDR2 (germline): MDHEN, SYDVKM. DNA of the CDR3: TGTGCCAGCAGACTCACAGATACGCAGTATTTT. Amino acid sequence: CASRLTDTQYF.

This chain uses TRBV15 with TRBJ2-7, with TRBD2 as a possible D gene (5 bases). The CDR3 spans 15 residues. The V end was cut by 1 base, the J end by 0 bases, with 10 bases between. Germline CDR1 is LNHNV and CDR2 is YYDKDF (reference sequence). In nucleotides, the CDR3 is TGTGCCACCAGCAGAGCCCGACGGGACTCCTACGAGCAGTACTTC. Residues: CATSRARRDSYEQYF.

The genes are TRBV7-2 and TRBJ2-7, with 8 bases matching TRBD1. V dropped 1 base and J dropped 2; count of bases not matched to a gene: 10. This CDR3 has 17 amino acids. CDR1 is SGHTA and CDR2 is FQGNSA in the germline V gene. The CDR3 region has the DNA TGTGCCAGCAGCTTAGTGTCCGGCTGGGACAGGACCTACGAGCAGTACTTC. This sequence encodes CASSLVSGWDRTYEQYF.

The DNA for the CDR3 is TGTGCCAGCATAGGAGGGGGGGCAGATACGCAGTATTTT. This gives the protein CASIGGGADTQYF. This chain connects TRBV27 to TRBJ2-3, with D possibly being TRBD2 (7 bases). The germline gives CDR1 MNHEY, CDR2 SMNVEV (reference sequence). V was trimmed by 7 bases and J by 4 bases, leaving 12 bases between them. The CDR3 loop spans 13 amino acids.

V gene TRBV19 combines with J gene TRBJ1-1, with a possible D match to TRBD1 (6 bases). V lost 6 bases to trimming and J lost 3 bases, with 14 bases between them. The CDR3 loop spans 14 amino acids. In germline, CDR1 is LNHDA, CDR2 SQIVND (reference sequence). The CDR3 loop is CASRDSFIHTEAFF. CDR3 nucleotides: TGTGCCAGTAGGGACAGTTTTATCCACACTGAAGCTTTCTTT. Drawing the rest from reference TRBV19 and TRBJ1-1, the complete variable domain is DGGITQSPKYLFRKEGQNVTLSCEQNLNHDAMYWYRQDPGQGLRLIYYSQIVNDFQKGDIAEGYSVSREKKESFPLTVTSAQKNPTAFYLCASRDSFIHTEAFFGQGTRLTVV.

The genes are TRBV2 and TRBJ1-1; the match to TRBD1 covers 7 bases. V lost 0 bases and J lost 6; bases outside the gene matches: 7. The germline V gene has CDR1 SNHLY and CDR2 FYNNEI. CDR3 length: 15 amino acids. In DNA form, the CDR3 reads TGTGCCAGCAGTGAAGCGACCGACAGGGAAGCTGAAGCTTTCTTT. Residues: CASSEATDREAEAFF.

The CDR3 reads CASSWRETEAFF. CDR3 DNA sequence: TGTGCCAGCAGTTGGAGGGAAACTGAAGCTTTCTTT. This chain uses TRBV6-6 with TRBJ1-1; D is undetermined. This CDR3 is 12 amino acids long. Germline V lookup: CDR1 MNHNY, CDR2 SVGAGI (reference sequence). The germline V and J ends were trimmed by 4 bases and 5 bases, with 8 bases remaining between them.

V is TRBV11-2 and J is TRBJ1-2; TRBD1 matches 7 bases. CDR3 size: 12 residues. The germline gives CDR1 SGHAT, CDR2 FQNNGV. Losses at the gene ends were 3 bases for V and 7 bases for J; bases not matched to a gene: 2. The CDR3 protein is CASSFTGVGYTF. The CDR3 coding sequence is TGTGCCAGCAGCTTTACAGGGGTTGGCTACACCTTC.

V and J are TRBV28 and TRBJ2-1; D may be TRBD1 (5 bases). CDR3 length equals 15 residues. Trimming removed 2 bases from V and 4 bases from J, with 12 bases in between. The germline gives CDR1 MDHEN, CDR2 SYDVKM. CDR3 sequence: CASSLPGLDYNEQFF. Written as DNA, the CDR3 is TGTGCCAGCAGTTTACCAGGGTTGGATTACAATGAGCAGTTCTTC.

The chain combines TRBV5-1 with TRBJ1-6; no reliable D call. Looked up from germline, CDR1 is SGHRS and CDR2 is YFSETQ. This CDR3 spans 13 amino acids. The V end was cut by 0 bases, the J end by 9 bases, with 7 bases between. The CDR3 DNA is TGCGCCAGCAGCTTGGGCCAGATTTCACCCCTCCACTTT. The encoded protein is CASSLGQISPLHF.

This clone turned up a few times. J is TRBJ1-2 and V is TRBV28; TRBD1 matches 8 bases. Per the germline V gene, CDR1 is MDHEN and CDR2 is SYDVKM. V trimming: 2 bases; J trimming: 0 bases; junction bases outside the gene matches: 5. The CDR3 has 16 residues. The CDR3 is CASSLGGTGTNYGYTF. In DNA, the CDR3 is TGTGCCAGCAGTTTAGGGGGGACAGGCACTAACTATGGCTACACCTTC.

V gene TRBV4-1 combines with J gene TRBJ1-5, with 7 positions matching TRBD1. J lost 2 bases, V lost 6 bases, and 7 bases had no gene match. This CDR3 comprises 15 residues. Germline values: CDR1 MGHRA, CDR2 YSYEKL. The chain's CDR3 is CASSLQGGGNQPQHF. The CDR3 DNA reads TGCGCCAGCAGTCTTCAAGGGGGCGGCAATCAGCCCCAGCATTTT.

With respect to this clone: Other DNA sequences in the sample encode the same CDR3. CDR3 DNA: TGTGCCTGGAGTGTATTACAGGGCGGCTATGGCTACACCTTC. As protein: CAWSVLQGGYGYTF. The rearrangement links TRBV30 to TRBJ1-2, with D possibly TRBD1 on 6 matching bases. Germline loops: CDR1 GTSNPN, CDR2 SVGIG (reference sequence). The length of the CDR3 is 14 residues. V lost 0 bases to trimming and J lost 4 bases, with 12 bases between them.

Only a few counts were recorded for this clone. This chain uses TRBV20-1 with TRBJ2-5; tentative D call: TRBD1 (5 bases). Germline lookup yields CDR1 DFQATT and CDR2 SNEGSKA (reference sequence). The CDR3 runs to 11 residues. Between the trimmed V and J ends, which lost 5 bases and 5 bases, there was a span of 9 bases. CDR3 coding DNA: TGCAGTGCTCAATCAGGGGAGACCCAGTACTTC. Its protein is CSAQSGETQYF.

J is TRBJ2-7 and V is TRBV27; 13 nucleotides match TRBD2. V was pared by 5 bases and J by 2 bases, with 12 bases of the junction left unmatched. This CDR3 is 18 amino acids long. Germline assignment: CDR1 MNHEY and CDR2 SMNVEV (reference sequence). CDR3 residues: CASSPRLAGGPPTYEQYF. CDR3 sequence (DNA): TGTGCCAGCAGTCCACGACTAGCGGGAGGCCCCCCAACCTACGAGCAGTACTTC.

V gene TRBV7-2 combines with J gene TRBJ2-5, with 12 bases identical to TRBD2. CDR1 and CDR2 from the germline V gene are SGHTA and FQGNSA. The CDR3 has 15 amino acids. V lost 8 bases to trimming and J lost 1 base; unmatched junction nucleotides: 5. CDR3 nucleotide sequence: TGTGCCAGCGGTCGACTAGCGGGGGCCCAAGAGACCCAGTACTTC. This sequence encodes CASGRLAGAQETQYF.

This clone was seen a handful of times. The chain carries TRBV18 and TRBJ2-1, with TRBD1 matching over 8 bases. Trimming removed 0 bases from V and 3 bases from J; junction bases left unmatched: 16. CDR3 length: 20 residues. CDR1 and CDR2 from the germline V gene are KGHSH and LQKENI. CDR3 sequence reads: CASSPPLGSTGTGFYNEQFF. In nucleotides, the CDR3 is TGTGCCAGCTCACCACCCCTTGGGAGCACCGGGACAGGCTTCTACAATGAGCAGTTCTTC.

This sequence joins TRBV3-1 (or the pseudogene TRBV3-2) and TRBJ2-7; D may be TRBD2 (6 bases). Trimming pared 4 bases from V and 6 bases from J, leaving 19 bases between. Looked up from germline, CDR1 is LGHDT and CDR2 is YNNKEL (reference sequence). The CDR3 totals 15 residues. CDR3 sequence reads: CASSLTGTYRGEQYF. Written as DNA, the CDR3 is TGTGCCAGCAGCCTAACCGGGACTTATCGAGGCGAGCAGTACTTC.

Turning to this clone: Within the sample, other DNA sequences also encode this same CDR3. The gene calls are TRBV5-1 and TRBJ2-3; 12 bases line up with TRBD2. This CDR3 is 16 amino acids long. V lost 4 bases, J lost 3 bases, and 6 bases stayed unmatched. Germline V CDR1 and CDR2: SGHRS, YFSETQ. The CDR3 DNA reads TGCGCCAGCAGCGGAACTAGCGGGGGGTCAACAGATACGCAGTATTTT. This translates into CASSGTSGGSTDTQYF.